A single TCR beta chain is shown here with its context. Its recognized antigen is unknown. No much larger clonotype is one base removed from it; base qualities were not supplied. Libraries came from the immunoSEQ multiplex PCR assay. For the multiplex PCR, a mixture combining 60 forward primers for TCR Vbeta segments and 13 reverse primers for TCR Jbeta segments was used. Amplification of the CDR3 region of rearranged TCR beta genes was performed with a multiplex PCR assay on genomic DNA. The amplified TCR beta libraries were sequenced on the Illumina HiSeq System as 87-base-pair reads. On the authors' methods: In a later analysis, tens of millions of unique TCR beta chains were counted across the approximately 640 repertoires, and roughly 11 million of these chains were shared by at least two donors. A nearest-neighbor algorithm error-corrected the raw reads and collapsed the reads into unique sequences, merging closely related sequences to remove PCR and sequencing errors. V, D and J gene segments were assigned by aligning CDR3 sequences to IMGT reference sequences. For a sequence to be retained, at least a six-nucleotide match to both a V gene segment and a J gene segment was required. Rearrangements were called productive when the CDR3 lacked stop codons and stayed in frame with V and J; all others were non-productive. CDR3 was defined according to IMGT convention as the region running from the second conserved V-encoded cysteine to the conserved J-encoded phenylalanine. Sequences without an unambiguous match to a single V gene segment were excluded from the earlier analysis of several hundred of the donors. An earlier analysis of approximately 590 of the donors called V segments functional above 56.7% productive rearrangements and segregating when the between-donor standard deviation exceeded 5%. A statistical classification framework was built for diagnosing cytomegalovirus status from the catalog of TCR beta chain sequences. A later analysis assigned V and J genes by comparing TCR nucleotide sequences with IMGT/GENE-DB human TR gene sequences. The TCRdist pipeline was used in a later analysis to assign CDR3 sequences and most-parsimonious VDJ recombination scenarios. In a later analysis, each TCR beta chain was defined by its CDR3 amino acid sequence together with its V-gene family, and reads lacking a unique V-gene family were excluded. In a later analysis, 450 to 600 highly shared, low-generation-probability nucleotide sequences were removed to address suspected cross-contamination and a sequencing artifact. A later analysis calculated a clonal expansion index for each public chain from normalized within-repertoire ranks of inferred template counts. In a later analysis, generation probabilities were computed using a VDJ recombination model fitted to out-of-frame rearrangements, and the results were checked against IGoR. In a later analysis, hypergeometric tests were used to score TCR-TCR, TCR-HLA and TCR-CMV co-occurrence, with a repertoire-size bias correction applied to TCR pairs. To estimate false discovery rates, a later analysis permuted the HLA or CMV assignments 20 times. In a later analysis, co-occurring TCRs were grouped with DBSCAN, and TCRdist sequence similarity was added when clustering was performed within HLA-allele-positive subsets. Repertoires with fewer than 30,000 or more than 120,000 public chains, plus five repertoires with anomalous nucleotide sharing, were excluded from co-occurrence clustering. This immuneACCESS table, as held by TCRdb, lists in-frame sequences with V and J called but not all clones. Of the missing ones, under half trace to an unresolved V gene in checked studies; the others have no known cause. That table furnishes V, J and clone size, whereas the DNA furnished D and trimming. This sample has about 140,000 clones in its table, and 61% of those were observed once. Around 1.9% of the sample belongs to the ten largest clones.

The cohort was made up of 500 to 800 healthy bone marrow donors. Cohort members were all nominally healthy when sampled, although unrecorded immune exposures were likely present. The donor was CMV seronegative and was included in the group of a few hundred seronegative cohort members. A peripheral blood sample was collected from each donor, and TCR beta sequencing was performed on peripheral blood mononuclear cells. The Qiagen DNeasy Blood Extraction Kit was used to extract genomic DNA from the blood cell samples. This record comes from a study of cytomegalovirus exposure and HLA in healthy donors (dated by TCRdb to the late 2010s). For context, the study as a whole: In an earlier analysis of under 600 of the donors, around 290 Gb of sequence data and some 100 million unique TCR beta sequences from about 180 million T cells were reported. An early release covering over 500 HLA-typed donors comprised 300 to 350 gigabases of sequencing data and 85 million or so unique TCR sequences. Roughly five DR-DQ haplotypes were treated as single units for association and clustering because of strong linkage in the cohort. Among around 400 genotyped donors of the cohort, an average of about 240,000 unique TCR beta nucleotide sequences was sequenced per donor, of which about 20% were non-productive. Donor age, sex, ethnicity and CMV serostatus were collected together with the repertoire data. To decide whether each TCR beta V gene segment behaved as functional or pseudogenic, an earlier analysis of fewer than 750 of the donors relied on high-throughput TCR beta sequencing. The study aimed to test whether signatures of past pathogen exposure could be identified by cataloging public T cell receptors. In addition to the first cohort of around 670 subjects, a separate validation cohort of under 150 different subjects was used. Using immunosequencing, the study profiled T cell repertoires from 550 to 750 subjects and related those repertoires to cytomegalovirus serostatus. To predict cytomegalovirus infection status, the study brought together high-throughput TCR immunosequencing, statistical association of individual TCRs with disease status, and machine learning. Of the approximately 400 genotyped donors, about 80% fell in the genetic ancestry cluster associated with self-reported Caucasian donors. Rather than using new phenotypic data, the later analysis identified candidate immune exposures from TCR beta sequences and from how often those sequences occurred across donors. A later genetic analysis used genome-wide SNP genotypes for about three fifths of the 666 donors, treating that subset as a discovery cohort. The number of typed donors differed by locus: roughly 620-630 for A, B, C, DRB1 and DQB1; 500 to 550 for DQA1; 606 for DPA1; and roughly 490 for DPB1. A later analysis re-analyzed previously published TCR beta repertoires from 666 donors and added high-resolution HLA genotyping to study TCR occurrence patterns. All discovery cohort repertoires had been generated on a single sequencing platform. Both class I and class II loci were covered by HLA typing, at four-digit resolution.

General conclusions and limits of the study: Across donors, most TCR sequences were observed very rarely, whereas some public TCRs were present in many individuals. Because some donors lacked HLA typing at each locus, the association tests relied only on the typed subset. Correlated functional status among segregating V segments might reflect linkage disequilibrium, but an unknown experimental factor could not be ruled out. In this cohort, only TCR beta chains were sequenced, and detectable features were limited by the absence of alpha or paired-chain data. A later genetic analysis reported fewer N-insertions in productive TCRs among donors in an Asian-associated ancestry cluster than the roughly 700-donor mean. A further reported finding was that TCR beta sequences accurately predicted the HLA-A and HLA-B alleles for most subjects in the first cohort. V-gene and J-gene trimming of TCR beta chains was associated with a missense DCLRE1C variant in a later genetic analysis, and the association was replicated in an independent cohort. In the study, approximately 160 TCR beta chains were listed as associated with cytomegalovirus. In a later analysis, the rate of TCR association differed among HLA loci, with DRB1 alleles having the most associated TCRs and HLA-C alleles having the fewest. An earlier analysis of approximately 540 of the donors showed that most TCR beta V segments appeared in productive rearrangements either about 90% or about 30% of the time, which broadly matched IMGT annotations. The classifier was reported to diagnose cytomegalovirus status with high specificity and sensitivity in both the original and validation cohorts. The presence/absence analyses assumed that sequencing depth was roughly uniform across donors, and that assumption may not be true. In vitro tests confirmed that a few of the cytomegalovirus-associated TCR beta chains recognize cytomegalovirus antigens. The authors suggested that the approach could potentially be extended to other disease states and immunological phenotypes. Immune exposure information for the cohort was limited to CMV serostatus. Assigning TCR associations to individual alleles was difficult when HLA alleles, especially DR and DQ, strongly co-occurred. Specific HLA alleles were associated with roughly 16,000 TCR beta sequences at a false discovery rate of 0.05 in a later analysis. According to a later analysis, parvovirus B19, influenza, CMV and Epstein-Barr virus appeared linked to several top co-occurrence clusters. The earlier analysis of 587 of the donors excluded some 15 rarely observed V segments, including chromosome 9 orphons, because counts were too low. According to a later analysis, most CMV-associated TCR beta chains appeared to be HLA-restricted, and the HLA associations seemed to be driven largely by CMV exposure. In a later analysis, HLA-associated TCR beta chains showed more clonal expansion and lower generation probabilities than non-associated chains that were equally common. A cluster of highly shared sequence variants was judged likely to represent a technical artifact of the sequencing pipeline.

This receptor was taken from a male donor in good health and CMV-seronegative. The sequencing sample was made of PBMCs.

The sequence in DNA is TGTGCCAGCAGCCAAGAGCTAGCGGGTCATCAAGAGACCCAGTACTTC. The translation is CASSQELAGHQETQYF. The chain was built from TRBV4-2 and TRBJ2-5; 8 bases in between match TRBD2. The CDR3 sequence holds 16 residues, the cysteine and phenylalanine included. Only CDR3 DNA is held: 48 bases, read in frame from base 1. The germline V gene sets CDR1 to LGHNA and CDR2 to YNFKEQ. V is cut back by 0 bases and J by 2 bases, with 5 bases in the junction unmatched.